A single sample gave rise to the 10 T cell receptor beta chains below, sequenced in a study of regulatory T cells in long-lasting Graves disease (TCRdb year 2021). The time point label here, explained by the study, means: newly diagnosed GD, antithyroid drugs for less than 3 months. For both TCR sequencing and RNA sequencing, RNA was extracted from PBMCs using TRIzol. Library creation used multiplex PCR. The sequencer listed for this sample is Illumina HiSeq 4000. CDR3 regions were amplified by Arm-PCR with iRepertoire HTBI primers to construct TCR beta libraries. TCRdb reprocessed the public reads (quality trimming at Q25 with fastp, clone calling with MiXCR) and kept in-frame beta chains. One record per CDR3 amino acid sequence lists the most common genes and DNA. This sample gives hundreds of thousands of distinct CDR3 sequences in total; more than 15% of them show up just once. The ten top clones hold 20% to 30% of the sample.

The sample was also linked to a second study, of T cells in Graves' hyperthyroidism and ophthalmopathy.

The source was peripheral blood mononuclear cells (PBMCs), collected at new diagnosis, from a patient treated with antithyroid drugs. These receptors all come from a woman aged 35-60 years with Graves disease. Donor details come from another sample of the same person, matched by shared clones.

This clonotype was detected many times. V usage is TRBV5-5 and J usage is TRBJ1-5, with a tentative D call TRBD1 (5 bases). Trimming removed 5 bases at V and 7 bases at J, with 16 bases between. Germline CDR1 is SGHKS and CDR2 is YYEKEE (reference sequence). The CDR3 has 14 residues. CDR3 coding DNA: TGTGCCAGCAGTTGGGACCTGCCATCGCAGCCCCAGCATTTT. Amino acids: CASSWDLPSQPQHF.

At least ten counts were recorded for this clonotype. V usage is TRBV6-1 and J usage is TRBJ1-1, with a possible D match to TRBD1 (5 bases). The ends were cut back, 8 bases at V and 0 bases at J, with 10 bases in the middle. The CDR3 has 13 amino acids. Per germline, CDR1 MNHNS and CDR2 SASEGT. CDR3 DNA: TGTGCCAGCTCTCGGGACGTGAACACTGAAGCTTTCTTT. This translates into CASSRDVNTEAFF.

In the case of this clonotype: Possible read error: a much larger clone is one base away. This sequence joins TRBV28 and TRBJ2-7, with a weak D call TRBD2 (7 bases). The V end lost 10 bases, the J end lost 2 bases, and 21 bases lay between the germline ends. Germline CDR1 and CDR2: MDHEN and SYDVKM. The CDR3 covers 15 residues. The CDR3 DNA reads TGTGCCACCAGACTAGGGGGGGGAATAACCTACGAGCAGTACTTC. Residues: CATRLGGGITYEQYF.

This clonotype was found many times. V gene TRBV6-1 combines with J gene TRBJ1-6; no firm D call. The CDR3 is 12 residues long. V was clipped by 7 bases and J by 7 bases, with 8 bases between them. Germline V lookup: CDR1 MNHNS, CDR2 SASEGT. The DNA of the CDR3 is TGTGCCAGCACTTCGCCGAATTCACCCCTCCACTTT. It encodes CASTSPNSPLHF.

This clonotype was seen ten or more times. The rearrangement uses TRBV7-9 and TRBJ2-7; weak D call: TRBD2 (7 bases). The germline V and J ends were trimmed by 4 bases and 6 bases, with 28 bases remaining between them. Germline values: CDR1 SEHNR, CDR2 FQNEAQ (reference sequence). The CDR3 consists of 18 residues. The CDR3 here is CASSSYGGAGDVKVEQYF. CDR3 DNA: TGTGCCAGCAGCTCCTATGGGGGCGCGGGGGATGTGAAGGTCGAGCAGTACTTC.

This clonotype has only a few counts. The V and J genes are TRBV12-3 or TRBV12-4 and TRBJ2-5; D is uncertain. This CDR3 spans 11 amino acids. V was shortened by 1 base and J by 10 bases, with 7 bases between the two germline ends. The CDR3 DNA reads TGTGCCAGCAGTTTAGGGGGATTCCAGTACTTC. Translating gives CASSLGGFQYF.

This clonotype has a count of ten or more. V usage is TRBV6-1 and J usage is TRBJ2-7; D might be TRBD1 (6 bases). Per germline, CDR1 MNHNS and CDR2 SASEGT. V lost 8 bases and J 5 bases, leaving 13 bases between the germline ends. The CDR3 contains 12 residues. The CDR3: CASSKWGHEQYF. The CDR3, as DNA: TGTGCCAGCTCAAAATGGGGGCACGAGCAGTACTTC.

The chain combines TRBV4-1 with TRBJ2-7; D remains ambiguous. V lost 4 bases, J lost 1 base, and 14 bases lay in between. The germline V gene encodes CDR1 MGHRA and CDR2 YSYEKL. The length of the CDR3 is 15 residues. DNA of the CDR3: TGCGCCAGCAGCCCCCAAGACGTGCCGTCCTACGAGCAGTACTTC. Protein product: CASSPQDVPSYEQYF.

This clonotype was seen ten or more times. V usage is TRBV24-1 and J usage is TRBJ2-7, with 9 bases fitting TRBD1. CDR3 size: 16 residues. Trimming cost V 3 bases and J 7 bases; bases outside gene matches: 12. Per germline, CDR1 KGHDR and CDR2 SFDVKD. The CDR3: CATSDEPGQGSWEQYF. DNA of the CDR3: TGTGCCACCAGTGATGAACCGGGACAGGGTTCCTGGGAGCAGTACTTC.

The chain links TRBV9 to TRBJ1-1; 8 bases align to TRBD1. Germline CDR1 is SGDLS and CDR2 is YYNGEE. After removal of 3 bases from V and 4 bases from J, the junction contained 5 bases not matched to a gene. There are 14 residues in the CDR3. The DNA of the CDR3 is TGTGCCAGCAGCGGAGGACAGGGACCCACTGAAGCTTTCTTT. The encoded protein is CASSGGQGPTEAFF.